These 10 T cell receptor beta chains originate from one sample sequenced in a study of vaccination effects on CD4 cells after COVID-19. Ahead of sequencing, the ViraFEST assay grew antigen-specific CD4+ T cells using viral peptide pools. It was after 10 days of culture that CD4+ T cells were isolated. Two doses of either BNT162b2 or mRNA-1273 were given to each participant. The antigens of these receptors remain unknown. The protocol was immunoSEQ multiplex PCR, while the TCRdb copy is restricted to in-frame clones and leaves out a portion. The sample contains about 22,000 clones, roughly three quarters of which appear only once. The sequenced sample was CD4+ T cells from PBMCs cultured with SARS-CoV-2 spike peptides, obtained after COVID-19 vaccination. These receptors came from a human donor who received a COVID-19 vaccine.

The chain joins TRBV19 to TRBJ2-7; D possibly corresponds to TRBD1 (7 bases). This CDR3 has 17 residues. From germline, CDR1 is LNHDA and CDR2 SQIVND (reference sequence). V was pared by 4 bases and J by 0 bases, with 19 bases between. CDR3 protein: CASSTTPTGRISYEQYF. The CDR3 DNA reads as TGTGCCAGTAGTACGACGCCGACAGGGAGGATCTCCTACGAGCAGTACTTC. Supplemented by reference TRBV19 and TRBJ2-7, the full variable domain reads DGGITQSPKYLFRKEGQNVTLSCEQNLNHDAMYWYRQDPGQGLRLIYYSQIVNDFQKGDIAEGYSVSREKKESFPLTVTSAQKNPTAFYLCASSTTPTGRISYEQYFGPGTRLTVT.

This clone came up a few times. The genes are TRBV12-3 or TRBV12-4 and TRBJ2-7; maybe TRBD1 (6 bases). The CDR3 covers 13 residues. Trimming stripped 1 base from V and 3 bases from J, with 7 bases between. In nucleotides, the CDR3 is TGTGCCAGCAGTTTAGGACAGGACTACGAGCAGTACTTC. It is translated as CASSLGQDYEQYF.

CDR3 DNA: TGCAGTGCTAGTCAAGCGGGAGTTAGTGAGCAGTTCTTC. This codes for CSASQAGVSEQFF. The gene calls are TRBV20-1 and TRBJ2-1, with 8 bases matching TRBD2. With 3 bases clipped from V and 9 bases from J, the junction kept 7 bases outside the gene matches. The CDR3 covers 13 residues. The germline gives CDR1 DFQATT, CDR2 SNEGSKA (reference sequence).

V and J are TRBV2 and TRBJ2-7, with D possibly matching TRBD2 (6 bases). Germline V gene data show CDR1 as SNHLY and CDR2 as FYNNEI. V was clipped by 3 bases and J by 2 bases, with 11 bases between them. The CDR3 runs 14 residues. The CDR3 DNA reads TGTGCCAGCAGTGAGCACGGGGGAACCTACGAGCAGTACTTC. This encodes CASSEHGGTYEQYF.

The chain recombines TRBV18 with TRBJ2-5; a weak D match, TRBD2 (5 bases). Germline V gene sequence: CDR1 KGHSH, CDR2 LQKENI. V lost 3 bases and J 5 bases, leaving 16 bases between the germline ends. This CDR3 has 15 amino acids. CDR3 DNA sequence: TGTGCCAGCTCACCTTTTGAGGGAGTGTCGGAGACCCAGTACTTC. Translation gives CASSPFEGVSETQYF.

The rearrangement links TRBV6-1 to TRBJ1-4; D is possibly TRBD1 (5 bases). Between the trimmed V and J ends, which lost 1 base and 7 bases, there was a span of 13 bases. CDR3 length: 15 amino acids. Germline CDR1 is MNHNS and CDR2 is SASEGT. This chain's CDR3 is CASSEGRVMGEKLFF. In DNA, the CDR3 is TGTGCCAGCAGTGAAGGCAGGGTTATGGGTGAAAAACTGTTTTTT.

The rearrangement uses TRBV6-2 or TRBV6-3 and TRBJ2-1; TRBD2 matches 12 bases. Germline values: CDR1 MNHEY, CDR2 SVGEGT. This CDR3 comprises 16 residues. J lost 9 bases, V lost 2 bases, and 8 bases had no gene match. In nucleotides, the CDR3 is TGTGCCAGCAGTTACCGGATGACTAGCGGGAGAGGTGAGCAGTTCTTC. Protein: CASSYRMTSGRGEQFF.

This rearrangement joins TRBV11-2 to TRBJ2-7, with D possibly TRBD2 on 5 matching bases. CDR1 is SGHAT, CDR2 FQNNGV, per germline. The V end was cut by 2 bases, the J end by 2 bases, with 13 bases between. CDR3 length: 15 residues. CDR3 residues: CASSLMATRAYEQYF. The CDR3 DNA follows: TGTGCCAGCAGCTTAATGGCCACGAGGGCCTACGAGCAGTACTTC.

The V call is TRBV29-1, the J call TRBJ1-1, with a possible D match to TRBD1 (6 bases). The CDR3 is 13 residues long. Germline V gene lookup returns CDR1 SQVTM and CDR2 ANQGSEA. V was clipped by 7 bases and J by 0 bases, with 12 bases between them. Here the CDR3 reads CSATRGMNTEAFF. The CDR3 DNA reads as TGCAGCGCAACAAGGGGGATGAACACTGAAGCTTTCTTT.

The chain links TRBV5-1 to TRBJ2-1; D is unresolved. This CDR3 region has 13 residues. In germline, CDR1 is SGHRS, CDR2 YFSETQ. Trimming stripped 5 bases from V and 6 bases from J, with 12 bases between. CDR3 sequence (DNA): TGCGCCAGCAGTCCGACCCAAAGCAATGAGCAGTTCTTC. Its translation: CASSPTQSNEQFF. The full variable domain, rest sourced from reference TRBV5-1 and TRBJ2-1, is KAGVTQTPRYLIKTRGQQVTLSCSPISGHRSVSWYQQTPGQGLQFLFEYFSETQRNKGNFPGRFSGRQFSNSRSEMNVSTLELGDSALYLCASSPTQSNEQFFGPGTRLTVL.